This paragraph reports one T cell receptor beta chain. There is no known antigen for this receptor. No base qualities exist here, and no much larger clone lies one base off it. The CDR3, cysteine through phenylalanine, is 18 amino acids long. Only the CDR3 part of the read is kept: 54 bases, read in frame from the first base. At the junction V is shortened by 2 bases and J by 5 bases; bases outside the gene matches: 15. According to the germline V gene, CDR1 reads SGDLS and CDR2 reads YYNGEE. This sample was taken from a study of blood T cell repertoires in COVID-19 (TCRdb year 2020). For the wider study: Collaborator samples came from the United States, Italy and Spain and covered acute and convalescent phases of COVID-19. The material from the prospective study consisted of cDNA or gDNA derived from T cells, B-cell-depleted T cells, or PBMCs. Subjects who had been exposed to COVID-19, were actively infected with it, or had recovered from it provided the deeply sampled blood TCRbeta repertoires that made up the dataset. A freely available public database, intended as a resource for researchers studying the immune response to SARS-CoV-2, is where the repertoires were released. The samples were drawn from two sources: the first 160 participants of the ongoing ImmuneRACE study, and 1,000 to 1,500 subjects contributed by 6 global collaborators. Sample metadata almost always included a de-identified subject ID, COVID-19 status, age in years and sex. Where HLA class I and class II types were available, the types were taken from metadata supplied by the sample provider, not from assay-based typing.

The immunoSEQ Assay, a bias-controlled multiplex PCR, was used to amplify TCRbeta CDR3 regions from genomic DNA. For the original study's pipeline: The number of nucleated cells in each sample was estimated by amplification of reference gene primers within the assay. To quantify the absolute abundance of each unique TCRbeta CDR3 rearrangement, sequence reads were collapsed and filtered. For each sample, productive Simpson clonality was calculated by taking the square root of Simpson's diversity index across productive rearrangements. TCRdb's version of the immuneACCESS table is confined to in-frame rearrangements and falls short of the full clone set. An unresolved V gene accounts for under half of the shortfall where checked; the remainder is of unknown origin. V, J and clone size are taken as reported in that table, and D and trimming were inferred from the DNA itself. The sample data list roughly 430,000 clones, and 70% to 90% of these were observed just once. Roughly 1.4% of the sample rests with the top ten.

Participants in the prospective study were enrolled through a virtual design, were aged about 18 to 89 years, and lived in roughly 24 United States geographic areas. Cohort assignment in the prospective study relied on participant-reported clinical history from a screening survey and a study questionnaire. A participant counted as exposed if, within 2 weeks of entering the study, that participant had been in contact with someone who had a PCR-confirmed or clinician-diagnosed COVID-19 case. Each participant in the prospective study had whole blood, serum and a nasopharyngeal or oropharyngeal swab collected by mobile phlebotomists. Over a roughly 2-month period, participants in the prospective study had the option of providing additional blood draws and questionnaires. Before DNA extraction, prospective study blood samples were shipped either frozen or at room temperature. Study-wide findings and limitations: Clinical and demographic metadata were provided uncurated, with the amount varying by source and participant.

The material sequenced was PBMCs or T cells enriched from blood (not recorded which). Recombination linked TRBV9 to TRBJ2-2; TRBD1 fits 7 bases in the junction. This TCR came from a woman aged 18 to 35 who had been exposed to COVID-19. The CDR3 here reads CASSVEGGTELTTGELFF. In nucleotide form, the sequence is TGTGCCAGCAGCGTCGAGGGTGGGACAGAACTAACTACCGGGGAGCTGTTTTTT.